Below, 8 T cell receptor beta chains from the same sample are listed, as sequenced in a study of human CD8 memory T cell subsets. A UMI-labeled 5' RACE approach was the method that produced the TCR beta libraries. TCRdb reprocessed the 5' RACE reads; each CDR3 protein has one entry and no DNA is given. This sample's table reports about 7,000 distinct CDR3 sequences. The sample comprised CD8+ T cells from PBMCs. Source of these receptors: a human donor in good health.

J is TRBJ2-4 and V is TRBV11-2; the D call from TCRdb, TRBD1, cannot be confirmed without DNA. Per the germline V gene, CDR1 is SGHAT and CDR2 is FQNNGV. The CDR3 totals 14 residues. This chain's CDR3 is CASTVGDSKNIQYF.

V usage is TRBV28 and J usage is TRBJ2-7; TCRdb calls TRBD1, which cannot be checked without DNA. Germline CDR1 and CDR2: MDHEN and SYDVKM. CDR3 length equals 13 residues. The CDR3 loop reads CASSPLTGTEQYF.

This clonotype shows up as medium-sized by frequency. The CDR3 loop is CASSPGGPEQFF. The rearrangement links TRBV5-6 to TRBJ2-1; TCRdb gives TRBD1 as the D gene, but with no DNA this cannot be confirmed. Looked up from germline, CDR1 is SGHDT and CDR2 is YYEEEE. This CDR3 is built from 12 residues.

The chain is built from TRBV28 and TRBJ1-5; the D call from TCRdb, TRBD1, cannot be confirmed without DNA. Looked up from germline, CDR1 is MDHEN and CDR2 is SYDVKM. The CDR3 is 13 amino acids. CDR3 sequence: CASSPLRDQPQHF.

The rearrangement uses TRBV19 and TRBJ1-1. Germline V gives CDR1 LNHDA, CDR2 SQIVND (reference sequence). The length of the CDR3 is 13 residues. The CDR3 loop is CASSIMGNTEAFF.

This sequence joins TRBV7-7 and TRBJ2-2. This CDR3 is built from 14 residues. Germline V gene data show CDR1 as SSHAT and CDR2 as FNYEAQ (reference sequence). The CDR3 sequence: CASSLAPTTGELFF.

The chain combines TRBV4-2 with TRBJ2-3; checking the TCRdb D call of TRBD2 is not possible without DNA. CDR1 is LGHNA and CDR2 is YNFKEQ in the germline V gene. This CDR3 region has 15 residues. CDR3 region: CASSPALEGTDTQYF.

The CDR3 spells CASSLDARETQYF. The chain combines TRBV7-9 with TRBJ2-5. The germline V gene has CDR1 SEHNR and CDR2 FQNEAQ (reference sequence). The CDR3 contains 13 residues.